The 9 T cell receptor beta chains in this list originate from one sample, sequenced in a study of blood T cell repertoires in COVID-19. Here immunoSEQ multiplex PCR was the method, and the copy in TCRdb shows in-frame clones only, minus some. The sample shows 250,000 to 300,000 clones, roughly 89% of them seen only once. Sequences were obtained from PBMCs or T cells enriched from blood (not recorded which). All receptors come from a woman aged 55 to 70 who had recovered from COVID-19.

The chain carries TRBV24-1 and TRBJ2-2; 11 bases align to TRBD2. V shed 4 bases and J 0 bases; nucleotides not matched to a gene: 9. CDR3 size: 19 residues. From germline, CDR1 is KGHDR and CDR2 SFDVKD. The CDR3 coding sequence is TGTGCCACCAGTGACACTAGACTAGCGGGGCTCGCGAACACCGGGGAGCTGTTTTTT. Its translation is CATSDTRLAGLANTGELFF.

The genes are TRBV11-3 and TRBJ2-5; the D gene is possibly TRBD2 (6 bases). Germline CDR1 and CDR2: SGHNT and YENEEA. V was pared by 1 base and J by 5 bases, with 8 bases between. This CDR3 has 13 amino acids. CDR3 sequence: CASSLGGDETQYF. CDR3 bases: TGTGCCAGCAGCTTAGGGGGGGACGAGACCCAGTACTTC.

The chain carries TRBV11-2 and TRBJ1-3; TRBD1 agrees at 9 bases. Germline CDR1 reads SGHAT; CDR2 reads FQNNGV. The V gene end was trimmed by 2 bases and the J gene end by 2 bases; junction bases not matched to a gene: 1. The CDR3 consists of 15 residues. CDR3 region: CASSLRQGAGNTIYF. The CDR3 nucleotides read TGTGCCAGCAGCTTAAGACAGGGGGCTGGAAACACCATATATTTT.

This clone has just a few counts. The same CDR3 is also encoded by other DNA sequences in this sample. The chain uses TRBV24-1 and TRBJ1-2; D remains ambiguous. This CDR3 contains 12 residues. V gave up 4 bases and J gave up 5 bases, with 7 bases separating them. CDR1 and CDR2 from the germline V gene are KGHDR and SFDVKD. The CDR3 bases are TGTGCCACCAGTGACCTTCAGTATGGCTACACCTTC. This codes for CATSDLQYGYTF.

This chain joins TRBV7-3 and TRBJ2-1; D might be TRBD2 (6 bases). CDR3 size: 14 residues. Germline V CDR1 and CDR2: SGHTA, FQGTGA. Deletions cut 3 bases from V and 0 bases from J, with 6 bases between. CDR3 residues: CASSLGGSYNEQFF. CDR3 nucleotide sequence: TGTGCCAGCAGCTTGGGGGGCTCCTACAATGAGCAGTTCTTC.

In the case of this clone: A read error may produce the germline difference seen at one junction end. The rearrangement links TRBV7-2 to TRBJ2-7, with no clear D. The germline gives CDR1 SGHTA, CDR2 FQGNSA. This CDR3 region has 15 residues. CDR3: CASSSSSANSYGQYF. Written as DNA, the CDR3 is TGTGCCAGCAGCTCAAGCAGCGCTAACTCCTACGGGCAGTACTTC. Variable domain in full (rest from reference TRBV7-2 and TRBJ2-7): GAGVSQSPSNKVTEKGKDVELRCDPISGHTALYWYRQSLGQGLEFLIYFQGNSAPDKSGLPSDRFSAERTGGSVSTLTIQRTQQEDSAVYLCASSSSSANSYGQYFGPGTRLTVT.

This sequence joins TRBV6-5 and TRBJ2-2; a possible D gene is TRBD1 (5 bases). With 2 bases removed from V and 1 base from J, the gap between germline ends came to 11 bases. In germline, CDR1 is MNHEY, CDR2 SVGAGI. CDR3 length: 16 amino acids. The CDR3 coding sequence is TGTGCCAGCAGTTACCAATTCCAGGGGAACACCGGGGAGCTGTTTTTT. Its protein product is CASSYQFQGNTGELFF.

This chain uses TRBV4-2 with TRBJ1-4; TRBD1 agrees at 8 bases. Per germline, CDR1 LGHNA and CDR2 YNFKEQ. This CDR3 spans 15 amino acids. V trimming: 2 bases; J trimming: 7 bases; junction bases outside the gene matches: 6. The CDR3 DNA reads TGTGCCAGCAGCCAAACCCAGGGGGCTGGTGAAAAACTGTTTTTT. This gives the protein CASSQTQGAGEKLFF.

This clone occurred a few times. The J gene is TRBJ1-2, the V gene TRBV11-3; 7 bases align to TRBD1. This CDR3 is 15 amino acids long. Germline CDR1 is SGHNT and CDR2 is YENEEA. Trimming took 5 bases from V and 2 from J; bases not matched to a gene: 8. The CDR3 is CASSNTPQGNYGYTF. CDR3 nucleotide sequence: TGTGCCAGCAGCAATACTCCACAGGGGAACTATGGCTACACCTTC. The entire variable domain, with the rest obtained from reference TRBV11-3 and TRBJ1-2, is as follows: EAGVVQSPRYKIIEKKQPVAFWCNPISGHNTLYWYLQNLGQGPELLIRYENEEAVDDSQLPKDRFSAERLKGVDSTLKIQPAELGDSAVYLCASSNTPQGNYGYTFGSGTRLTVV.